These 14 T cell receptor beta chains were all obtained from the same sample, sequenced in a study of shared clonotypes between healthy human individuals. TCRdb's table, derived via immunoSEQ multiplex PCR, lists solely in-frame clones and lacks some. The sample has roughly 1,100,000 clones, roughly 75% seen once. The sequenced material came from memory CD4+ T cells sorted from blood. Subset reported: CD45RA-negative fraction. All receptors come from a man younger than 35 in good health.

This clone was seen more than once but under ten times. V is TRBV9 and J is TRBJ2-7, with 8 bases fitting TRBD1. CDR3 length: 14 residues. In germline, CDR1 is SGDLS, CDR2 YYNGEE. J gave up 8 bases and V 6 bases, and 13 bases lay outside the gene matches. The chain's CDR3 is CASTPGQEAGKQYF. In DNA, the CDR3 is TGTGCCAGCACCCCGGGACAGGAGGCCGGCAAGCAGTACTTC.

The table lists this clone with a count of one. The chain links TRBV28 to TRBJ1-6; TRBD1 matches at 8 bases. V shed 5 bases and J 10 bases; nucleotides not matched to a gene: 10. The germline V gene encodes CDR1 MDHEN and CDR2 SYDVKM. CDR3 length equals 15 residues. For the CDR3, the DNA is TGTGCCAGCAGTCCACGGACAGGGAGGGGATCACCCCTCCACTTT. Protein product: CASSPRTGRGSPLHF.

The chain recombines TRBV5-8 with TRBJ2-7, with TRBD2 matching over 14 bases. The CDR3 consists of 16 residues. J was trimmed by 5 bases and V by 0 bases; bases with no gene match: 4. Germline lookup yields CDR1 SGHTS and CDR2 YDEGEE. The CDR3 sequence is CASSLAGTSGSNEQYF. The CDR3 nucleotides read TGTGCCAGCAGCTTGGCGGGGACTAGCGGGAGCAACGAGCAGTACTTC. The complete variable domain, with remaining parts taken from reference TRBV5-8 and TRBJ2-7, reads EAGVTQSPTHLIKTRGQQATLRCSPISGHTSVYWYQQALGLGLQFLLWYDEGEERNRGNFPPRFSGRQFPNYSSELNVNALELEDSALYLCASSLAGTSGSNEQYFGPGTRLTVT.

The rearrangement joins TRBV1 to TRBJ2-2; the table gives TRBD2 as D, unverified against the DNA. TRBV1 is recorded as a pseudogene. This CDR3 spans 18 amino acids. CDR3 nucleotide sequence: TGCACCAGCAGTATCCCGGGTGGCGGGAGACCCAACACCGGGGAGCTGTTTTTT. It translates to CTSSIPGGGRPNTGELFF.

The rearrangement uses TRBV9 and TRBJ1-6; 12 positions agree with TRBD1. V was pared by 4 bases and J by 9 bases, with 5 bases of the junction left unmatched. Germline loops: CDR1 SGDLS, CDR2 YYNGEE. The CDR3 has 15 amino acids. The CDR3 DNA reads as TGTGCCAGCAGCAAGGGGGACAGGGGGCCTTCACCCCTCCACTTT. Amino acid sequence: CASSKGDRGPSPLHF.

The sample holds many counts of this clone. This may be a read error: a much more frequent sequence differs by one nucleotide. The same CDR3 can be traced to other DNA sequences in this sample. The CDR3 sequence: CARGTSGGYEQYF. The CDR3 DNA sequence: TGTGCCAGGGGGACTAGCGGGGGATACGAGCAGTACTTC. The rearrangement links TRBV2 to TRBJ2-7; 14 bases map to TRBD2. Trimming removed 9 bases from V and 4 bases from J; junction bases left unmatched: 2. Germline CDR1 is SNHLY and CDR2 is FYNNEI. The CDR3 loop spans 13 amino acids. Full variable domain (rest looked up from reference TRBV2 and TRBJ2-7): EPEVTQTPSHQVTQMGQEVILRCVPISNHLYFYWYRQILGQKVEFLVSFYNNEISEKSEIFDDQFSVERPDGSNFTLKIRSTKLEDSAMYFCARGTSGGYEQYFGPGTRLTVT.

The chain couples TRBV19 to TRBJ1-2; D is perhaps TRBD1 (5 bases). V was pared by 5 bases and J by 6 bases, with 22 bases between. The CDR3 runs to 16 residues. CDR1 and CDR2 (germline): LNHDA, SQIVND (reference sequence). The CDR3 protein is CASSLSVQGRTHGYTF. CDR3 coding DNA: TGTGCCAGTAGTCTCTCCGTCCAGGGACGAACCCATGGCTACACCTTC. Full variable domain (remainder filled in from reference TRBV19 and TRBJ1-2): DGGITQSPKYLFRKEGQNVTLSCEQNLNHDAMYWYRQDPGQGLRLIYYSQIVNDFQKGDIAEGYSVSREKKESFPLTVTSAQKNPTAFYLCASSLSVQGRTHGYTFGSGTRLTVV.

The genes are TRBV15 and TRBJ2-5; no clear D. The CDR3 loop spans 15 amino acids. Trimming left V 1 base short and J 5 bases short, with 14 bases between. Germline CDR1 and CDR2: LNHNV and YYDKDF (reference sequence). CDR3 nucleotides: TGTGCCACCAGCAGAGCTGGTAGACCTGGGGAGACCCAGTACTTC. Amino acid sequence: CATSRAGRPGETQYF.

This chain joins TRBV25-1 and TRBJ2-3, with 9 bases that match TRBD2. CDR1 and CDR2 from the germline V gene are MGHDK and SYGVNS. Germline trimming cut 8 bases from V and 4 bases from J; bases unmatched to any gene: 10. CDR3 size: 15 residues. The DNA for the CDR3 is TGTGCCAGCGCGCGGGAGGGGAGCGGTGCAGATACGCAGTATTTT. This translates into CASAREGSGADTQYF.

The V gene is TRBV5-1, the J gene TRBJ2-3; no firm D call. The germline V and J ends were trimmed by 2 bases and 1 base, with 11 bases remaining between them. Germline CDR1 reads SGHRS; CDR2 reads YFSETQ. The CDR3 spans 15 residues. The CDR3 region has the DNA TGCGCCAGCAGCTTAACCCACCCGGGCACAGATACGCAGTATTTT. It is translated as CASSLTHPGTDTQYF.

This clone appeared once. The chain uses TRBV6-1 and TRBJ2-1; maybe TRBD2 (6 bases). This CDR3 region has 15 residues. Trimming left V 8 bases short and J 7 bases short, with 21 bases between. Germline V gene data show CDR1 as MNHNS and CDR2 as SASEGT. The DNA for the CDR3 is TGTGCCAGCTCGGAGGGGAGGATCGGGTGGAATGAGCAGTTCTTC. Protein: CASSEGRIGWNEQFF.

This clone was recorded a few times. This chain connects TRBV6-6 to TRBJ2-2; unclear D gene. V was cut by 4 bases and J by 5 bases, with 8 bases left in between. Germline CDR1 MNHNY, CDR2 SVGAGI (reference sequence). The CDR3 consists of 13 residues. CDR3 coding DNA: TGTGCCAGCAGTTCAACAGTGACCGGGGAGCTGTTTTTT. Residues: CASSSTVTGELFF.

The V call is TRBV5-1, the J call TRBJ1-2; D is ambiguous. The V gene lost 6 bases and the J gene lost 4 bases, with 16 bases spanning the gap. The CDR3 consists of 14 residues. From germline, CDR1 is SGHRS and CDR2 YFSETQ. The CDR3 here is CASTLTAGVYGYTF. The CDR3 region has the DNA TGCGCCAGCACCCTTACCGCAGGCGTCTATGGCTACACCTTC.

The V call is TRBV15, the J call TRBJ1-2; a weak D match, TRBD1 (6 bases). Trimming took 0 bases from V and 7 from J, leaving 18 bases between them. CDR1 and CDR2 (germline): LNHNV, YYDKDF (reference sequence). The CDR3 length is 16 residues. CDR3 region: CATSRDLGTSPGGYTF. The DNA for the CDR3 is TGTGCCACCAGCAGAGATCTTGGGACATCCCCAGGTGGCTACACCTTC.